Presented here are 21 T cell receptor beta chains from one specimen sequenced in a study of cytomegalovirus exposure and HLA in healthy donors. Vbeta (60) and Jbeta (13) primers were used in the PCR. Some clones are missing from TCRdb's copy, which holds only in-frame ones; the method was immunoSEQ multiplex PCR. The sample carries around 100,000 clones, approximately 78% recorded once. Sequenced sample: PBMCs. The receptor set was obtained from a male donor in good health and CMV-seropositive.

The chain combines TRBV25-1 with TRBJ2-7; D is possibly TRBD2 (6 bases). Germline V gene data show CDR1 as MGHDK and CDR2 as SYGVNS. V was clipped by 9 bases and J by 5 bases, with 20 bases between them. This CDR3 has 14 residues. The DNA for the CDR3 is TGTGCCAGTCGGGGGACTGGAGGGAATGACGAGCAGTACTTC. Translating gives CASRGTGGNDEQYF.

V is TRBV2 and J is TRBJ1-2; 8 nucleotides align to TRBD1. CDR3 length: 15 amino acids. J was trimmed by 8 bases and V by 7 bases; bases with no gene match: 15. Per germline, CDR1 SNHLY and CDR2 FYNNEI. CDR3 region: CASTTSTGGSIGYTF. Written as DNA, the CDR3 is TGTGCCAGCACCACTTCAACAGGGGGGTCGATCGGCTACACCTTC.

This clone has a handful of counts. This chain links TRBV6-5 with TRBJ2-7, with TRBD1 matching 8 bases. V trimming: 7 bases; J trimming: 7 bases; junction bases outside the gene matches: 12. The CDR3 is made up of 14 amino acids. CDR1 and CDR2 (germline): MNHEY, SVGAGI. CDR3 loop: CASTPGQGLREQYF. Here the CDR3 DNA reads TGTGCCAGCACCCCTGGACAGGGCCTTCGGGAGCAGTACTTC.

The CDR3 sequence is CASSGILGSNQPQHF. CDR3 nucleotides: TGTGCCAGCAGCGGGATCCTCGGCAGCAATCAGCCCCAGCATTTT. The gene calls are TRBV2 and TRBJ1-5; no clear D gene. The CDR3 is made up of 15 amino acids. Trimming left V 6 bases short and J 1 base short, with 13 bases between. Germline V gives CDR1 SNHLY, CDR2 FYNNEI.

The genes are TRBV5-1 and TRBJ1-1; D perhaps matches TRBD1 (5 bases). Germline V gene lookup returns CDR1 SGHRS and CDR2 YFSETQ. The CDR3 has 14 residues. Between the trimmed V and J ends, which lost 4 bases and 3 bases, there was a span of 13 bases. CDR3 sequence reads: CASSPAGGYTEAFF. The CDR3 nucleotides are TGCGCCAGCAGCCCCGCGGGGGGATACACTGAAGCTTTCTTT.

The chain is built from TRBV2 and TRBJ2-5, with 7 bases matching TRBD1. The CDR3 totals 16 residues. Germline values: CDR1 SNHLY, CDR2 FYNNEI. The V gene end was trimmed by 8 bases and the J gene end by 3 bases; junction bases not matched to a gene: 15. CDR3 in amino acids: CASVQDRGRWKETQYF. The CDR3 DNA reads TGTGCCAGCGTCCAAGATAGGGGGCGTTGGAAAGAGACCCAGTACTTC.

The table lists this clone with a few counts. This chain joins TRBV27 and TRBJ2-7; D is possibly TRBD2 (5 bases). There are 13 residues in the CDR3. The ends were cut back, 3 bases at V and 6 bases at J, with 12 bases in the middle. The germline gives CDR1 MNHEY, CDR2 SMNVEV (reference sequence). CDR3 in amino acids: CASSFGVSAEQYF. CDR3 coding DNA: TGTGCCAGCAGTTTCGGGGTCTCAGCCGAGCAGTACTTC.

The sample holds a few counts of this clone. The CDR3 sequence is CASSLFETQGGGYTF. Here the CDR3 DNA reads TGCGCCAGCAGCTTATTTGAGACTCAAGGGGGCGGCTACACCTTC. J is TRBJ1-2 and V is TRBV5-1; TRBD1 matches at 7 bases. The CDR3 has 15 amino acids. The germline V gene encodes CDR1 SGHRS and CDR2 YFSETQ. V shed 2 bases, J shed 8 bases, and the junction held 12 bases outside the gene matches.

This chain links TRBV5-1 with TRBJ1-2; D is possibly TRBD1 (5 bases). The length of the CDR3 is 15 residues. The germline V gene encodes CDR1 SGHRS and CDR2 YFSETQ. The V gene lost 0 bases and the J gene lost 7 bases, with 16 bases spanning the gap. Here the CDR3 DNA reads TGCGCCAGCAGCTTGGGGGGGGACCTAGCGCGTGGCTACACCTTC. It specifies CASSLGGDLARGYTF.

The gene calls are TRBV19 and TRBJ1-1, with D perhaps matching TRBD1 (5 bases). The CDR3 spans 14 residues. Germline CDR1 reads LNHDA; CDR2 reads SQIVND (reference sequence). Trimming removed 7 bases at V and 0 bases at J, with 12 bases between. The CDR3 coding sequence is TGTGCCAGTACTCCGACAGTTATGAACACTGAAGCTTTCTTT. This encodes CASTPTVMNTEAFF.

The CDR3 protein is CASSTGLGEQYF. The CDR3 DNA follows: TGTGCCAGCAGTACAGGTTTAGGCGAGCAGTACTTC. The chain combines TRBV5-6 with TRBJ2-7, with D perhaps TRBD1 (5 bases). Trimming took 5 bases from V and 6 from J, leaving 12 bases between them. The CDR3 runs 12 residues. From germline, CDR1 is SGHDT and CDR2 YYEEEE.

The rearrangement uses TRBV7-3 and TRBJ2-3; 9 bases are shared with TRBD2. The length of the CDR3 is 16 residues. Germline assignment: CDR1 SGHTA and CDR2 FQGTGA. With V trimmed by 2 bases and J by 1 base, 4 bases remained unmatched. This CDR3 is CASSLLPSGGTDTQYF. DNA for the CDR3: TGTGCCAGCAGCTTACTCCCTAGCGGGGGCACAGATACGCAGTATTTT. Variable domain in full (rest from reference TRBV7-3 and TRBJ2-3): GAGVSQTPSNKVTEKGKYVELRCDPISGHTALYWYRQSLGQGPEFLIYFQGTGAADDSGLPNDRFFAVRPEGSVSTLKIQRTERGDSAVYLCASSLLPSGGTDTQYFGPGTRLTVL.

The chain links TRBV29-1 to TRBJ1-2; D is unclear. CDR3 size: 13 residues. CDR1 SQVTM and CDR2 ANQGSEA come from the germline V gene. Between the trimmed V and J ends, which lost 7 bases and 1 base, there was a span of 13 bases. DNA of the CDR3: TGCAGCGCCATGGCTTCCAGTAACTATGGCTACACCTTC. Amino acid sequence: CSAMASSNYGYTF.

There are a few counts of this clone. V and J are TRBV5-6 and TRBJ1-2; no firm D call. Between the trimmed V and J ends, which lost 2 bases and 6 bases, there was a span of 14 bases. The CDR3 extends over 14 amino acids. CDR1 and CDR2 (germline): SGHDT, YYEEEE. The CDR3 sequence is CASSFSVSQDGYTF. CDR3 bases: TGTGCCAGCAGCTTTTCCGTCTCCCAGGATGGCTACACCTTC.

The gene calls are TRBV15 and TRBJ2-3; TRBD1 is a possible D gene (6 bases). V shed 3 bases and J shed 2 bases, with 9 bases lying between them. Germline V lookup: CDR1 LNHNV, CDR2 YYDKDF (reference sequence). The CDR3 sequence is 14 residues long. CDR3 DNA: TGTGCCACCAGCAGGGGGGACAACACAGATACGCAGTATTTT. Protein: CATSRGDNTDTQYF.

The rearrangement joins TRBV27 to TRBJ2-2; 14 nucleotides match TRBD2. This CDR3 contains 17 residues. V dropped 6 bases and J dropped 4; count of bases not matched to a gene: 7. Germline CDR1 MNHEY, CDR2 SMNVEV (reference sequence). As DNA, the CDR3 is TGTGCCAGCAGGGGGGGACTAGCGGGAGCGAGCACCGGGGAGCTGTTTTTT. Its protein product is CASRGGLAGASTGELFF.

The V and J genes are TRBV18 and TRBJ2-7, with TRBD1 matching 8 bases. The V gene's germline CDR1 is KGHSH and CDR2 LQKENI. The CDR3 loop spans 15 amino acids. J lost 3 bases, V lost 2 bases, and 6 bases had no gene match. The CDR3 nucleotides are TGTGCCAGCTCACCAACAGGGGGTATGGGCTACGAGCAGTACTTC. Residues: CASSPTGGMGYEQYF.

The rearrangement joins TRBV30 to TRBJ1-2; 9 bases map to TRBD1. The germline V gene has CDR1 GTSNPN and CDR2 SVGIG (reference sequence). Trimming removed 1 base from V and 5 bases from J; junction bases left unmatched: 5. The length of the CDR3 is 14 residues. The CDR3 DNA sequence: TGTGCCTGGAGTGCCACAGGGGGCAGTTATGGCTACACCTTC. As protein: CAWSATGGSYGYTF.

The V gene is TRBV9, the J gene TRBJ1-2, with TRBD1 matching 7 bases. The CDR3 has 15 residues. V lost 3 bases, J lost 2 bases, and 7 bases stayed unmatched. Germline V gives CDR1 SGDLS, CDR2 YYNGEE. The CDR3 here is CASSESTGPNYGYTF. In nucleotides, the CDR3 is TGTGCCAGCAGCGAATCGACAGGGCCCAACTATGGCTACACCTTC. Complete variable domain (other parts from reference TRBV9 and TRBJ1-2): DSGVTQTPKHLITATGQRVTLRCSPRSGDLSVYWYQQSLDQGLQFLIQYYNGEERAKGNILERFSAQQFPDLHSELNLSSLELGDSALYFCASSESTGPNYGYTFGSGTRLTVV.

The genes are TRBV28 and TRBJ2-1; 9 nucleotides agree with TRBD2. CDR1 is MDHEN and CDR2 is SYDVKM in the germline V gene. CDR3 length: 16 amino acids. Trimming removed 1 base from V and 5 bases from J; junction bases left unmatched: 6. The CDR3 coding sequence is TGTGCCAGCAGTTTATTCGGGCTAGCGGGGAACAATGAGCAGTTCTTC. It translates to CASSLFGLAGNNEQFF.

CDR3 coding DNA: TGCAGCGTTCTAAAGGAGGGGGCGGCGAACACTGAAGCTTTCTTT. This codes for CSVLKEGAANTEAFF. The genes are TRBV29-1 and TRBJ1-1; TRBD1 matches 7 bases. V was pared by 5 bases and J by 1 base, with 10 bases of the junction left unmatched. Germline V gene data show CDR1 as SQVTM and CDR2 as ANQGSEA. This CDR3 region has 15 residues.